A selection of T cell receptor beta chains follows, all from one sample in a study of OX40 agonist ivuxolimab in advanced cancers. Sequenced by immunoSEQ multiplex PCR; TCRdb stores in-frame clones only, minus some. This repertoire shows approximately 100,000 clones, around 85% found once; its top ten account for 3% to 4%. Specimen: CD4+ or CD8+ T cells sorted from blood, collected in a trial of the OX40 agonist ivuxolimab. These receptors came from an adult with an advanced solid tumor such as melanoma, head and neck, liver or kidney cancer. Both conserved end residues are part of each CDR3. D genes are given only for firm matches. The size of a clone is reported for some rows only, either as once, few or many, or as a class for expanded clones.

abundance: once
v_gene: TRBV6-5
len: 14
j_gene: TRBJ1-5
d_gene: TRBD1
CDR3aa: CASRRQGRGQPQHF
CDR3nt: TGTGCCAGCAGGAGACAGGGTCGGGGCCAGCCCCAGCATTTT

abundance: -
v_gene: TRBV4-1
len: 16
j_gene: TRBJ1-5
d_gene: -
CDR3aa: CASSQMGTLGNQPQHF
CDR3nt: TGCGCCAGCAGCCAAATGGGGACCTTAGGAAATCAGCCCCAGCATTTT

abundance: once
v_gene: TRBV5-1
len: 15
j_gene: TRBJ2-7
d_gene: TRBD1
CDR3aa: CASSLSRGRFYEQYF
CDR3nt: TGCGCCAGCAGCTTAAGCAGGGGGCGCTTCTACGAGCAGTACTTC

abundance: -
v_gene: TRBV7-2
len: 19
j_gene: TRBJ2-6
d_gene: TRBD2
CDR3aa: CASSLAGLAGSSGANVLTF
CDR3nt: TGTGCCAGCAGCTTAGCGGGCCTAGCGGGATCCTCTGGGGCCAACGTCCTGACTTTC

abundance: -
v_gene: TRBV7-6
len: 15
j_gene: TRBJ2-7
d_gene: TRBD2
CDR3aa: CASSLSSGGAYEQYF
CDR3nt: TGTGCCAGCAGCTTATCAAGCGGGGGTGCCTACGAGCAGTACTTC

abundance: -
v_gene: TRBV11-3
len: 17
j_gene: TRBJ2-1
d_gene: TRBD2
CDR3aa: CASSLGVLAGGDPEQFF
CDR3nt: TGTGCCAGCAGCTTAGGAGTCCTAGCGGGAGGGGACCCCGAGCAGTTCTTC

abundance: -
v_gene: TRBV7-2
len: 14
j_gene: TRBJ2-7
d_gene: -
CDR3aa: CASSFSGGRYEQYF
CDR3nt: TGTGCCAGCAGCTTTAGTGGCGGACGGTACGAGCAGTACTTC

abundance: -
v_gene: TRBV9
len: 13
j_gene: TRBJ2-2
d_gene: -
CDR3aa: CASSVVDPGELFF
CDR3nt: TGTGCCAGCAGCGTGGTTGATCCCGGGGAGCTGTTTTTT

abundance: -
v_gene: TRBV14
len: 16
j_gene: TRBJ2-7
d_gene: -
CDR3aa: CASSQGVSGGGYEQYF
CDR3nt: TGTGCCAGCAGCCAAGGGGTATCGGGGGGCGGCTACGAGCAGTACTTC

abundance: -
v_gene: TRBV19
len: 14
j_gene: TRBJ2-7
d_gene: -
CDR3aa: CASSRGDIPYEQYF
CDR3nt: TGTGCCAGTAGTCGGGGGGACATCCCTTACGAGCAGTACTTC

abundance: once
v_gene: TRBV2
len: 11
j_gene: TRBJ2-7
d_gene: -
CDR3aa: CASRGSYEQYF
CDR3nt: TGTGCCAGCAGGGGCAGCTACGAGCAGTACTTC

abundance: -
v_gene: TRBV7-2
len: 17
j_gene: TRBJ1-2
d_gene: TRBD1
CDR3aa: CASSLASLGQGGAGYTF
CDR3nt: TGTGCCAGCAGCTTAGCTTCCTTAGGACAGGGGGGAGCTGGCTACACCTTC

abundance: -
v_gene: TRBV5-4
len: 16
j_gene: TRBJ2-1
d_gene: TRBD2
CDR3aa: CASSLGSGTSGNEQFF
CDR3nt: TGTGCCAGCAGCTTGGGGAGCGGGACTAGCGGAAATGAGCAGTTCTTC

abundance: -
v_gene: TRBV28
len: 14
j_gene: TRBJ2-7
d_gene: -
CDR3aa: CASSGRTPTYEQYF
CDR3nt: TGTGCCAGCAGCGGACGAACCCCCACCTACGAGCAGTACTTC

abundance: -
v_gene: TRBV19
len: 15
j_gene: TRBJ2-2
d_gene: -
CDR3aa: CASKPRGAGTGELFF
CDR3nt: TGTGCCAGTAAACCTCGGGGGGCAGGGACCGGGGAGCTGTTTTTT

abundance: -
v_gene: TRBV28
len: 15
j_gene: TRBJ2-1
d_gene: TRBD2
CDR3aa: CASSSPLAGHNEQFF
CDR3nt: TGTGCCAGCAGTTCTCCTCTAGCGGGCCACAATGAGCAGTTCTTC

abundance: -
v_gene: TRBV7-8
len: 16
j_gene: TRBJ1-4
d_gene: TRBD1
CDR3aa: CASSLDPGQPNEKLFF
CDR3nt: TGTGCCAGCAGCTTGGACCCGGGACAGCCTAATGAAAAACTGTTTTTT

abundance: -
v_gene: TRBV14
len: 12
j_gene: TRBJ2-7
d_gene: -
CDR3aa: CASSQLSYEQYF
CDR3nt: TGTGCCAGCAGCCAACTTAGTTACGAGCAGTACTTC

abundance: -
v_gene: TRBV7-9
len: 15
j_gene: TRBJ2-3
d_gene: -
CDR3aa: CASSHRRDYTDTQYF
CDR3nt: TGTGCCAGCAGCCATAGGCGGGATTACACAGATACGCAGTATTTT

abundance: -
v_gene: TRBV9
len: 15
j_gene: TRBJ2-1
d_gene: -
CDR3aa: CASSVEGGTYNEQFF
CDR3nt: TGTGCCAGCAGCGTAGAAGGTGGGACCTACAATGAGCAGTTCTTC

abundance: -
v_gene: TRBV5-1
len: 14
j_gene: TRBJ1-1
d_gene: -
CDR3aa: CASSTGVYPTEAFF
CDR3nt: TGCGCCAGCAGCACGGGAGTTTACCCCACTGAAGCTTTCTTT

abundance: -
v_gene: TRBV11-2
len: 18
j_gene: TRBJ1-1
d_gene: -
CDR3aa: CASSLVPGPRWADTEAFF
CDR3nt: TGTGCCAGCAGCTTAGTCCCCGGACCAAGATGGGCGGACACTGAAGCTTTCTTT

abundance: -
v_gene: TRBV5-1
len: 14
j_gene: TRBJ1-4
d_gene: -
CDR3aa: CASSLGDTNEKLFF
CDR3nt: TGCGCCAGCAGCTTGGGGGACACTAATGAAAAACTGTTTTTT

abundance: -
v_gene: TRBV2
len: 14
j_gene: TRBJ2-1
d_gene: TRBD2
CDR3aa: CASVGGRGANEQFF
CDR3nt: TGTGCCAGCGTGGGCGGGAGGGGCGCCAATGAGCAGTTCTTC

abundance: once
v_gene: TRBV5-4
len: 15
j_gene: TRBJ2-7
d_gene: -
CDR3aa: CASRSLGGSAYEQYF
CDR3nt: TGTGCCAGCAGATCTCTAGGCGGTTCGGCCTACGAGCAGTACTTC

abundance: once
v_gene: TRBV2
len: 16
j_gene: TRBJ2-3
d_gene: -
CDR3aa: CASSAMPSVQGDTQYF
CDR3nt: TGTGCCAGCAGTGCCATGCCTTCGGTCCAAGGGGATACGCAGTATTTT

abundance: -
v_gene: TRBV6-1
len: 17
j_gene: TRBJ2-7
d_gene: TRBD1
CDR3aa: CASSEGRGPPSSWEQYF
CDR3nt: TGTGCCAGCAGTGAGGGCAGGGGGCCTCCCAGTTCTTGGGAGCAGTACTTC

abundance: -
v_gene: TRBV5-1
len: 15
j_gene: TRBJ1-3
d_gene: -
CDR3aa: CASSLMADSGNTIYF
CDR3nt: TGCGCCAGCAGCTTGATGGCAGACTCTGGAAACACCATATATTTT

abundance: few
v_gene: TRBV7-9
len: 14
j_gene: TRBJ2-7
d_gene: -
CDR3aa: CASSSFLLSYEQYF
CDR3nt: TGTGCCAGCTCCTCCTTCCTGTTGTCCTACGAGCAGTACTTC

abundance: -
v_gene: TRBV19
len: 18
j_gene: TRBJ2-7
d_gene: -
CDR3aa: CASSIFLRLGAFPYEQYF
CDR3nt: TGTGCCAGTAGTATATTTCTACGTTTGGGGGCCTTTCCCTACGAGCAGTACTTC

abundance: -
v_gene: TRBV6-1
len: 13
j_gene: TRBJ2-1
d_gene: TRBD2
CDR3aa: CASSVLAVNEQFF
CDR3nt: TGTGCCAGCAGTGTTCTAGCGGTTAATGAGCAGTTCTTC

abundance: -
v_gene: TRBV11-3
len: 14
j_gene: TRBJ1-1
d_gene: -
CDR3aa: CASSLGPLATEAFF
CDR3nt: TGTGCCAGCAGCTTAGGCCCCCTGGCAACTGAAGCTTTCTTT

abundance: -
v_gene: TRBV4-3
len: 15
j_gene: TRBJ2-3
d_gene: TRBD2
CDR3aa: CASSQAAGAADTQYF
CDR3nt: TGCGCCAGCAGCCAAGCAGCGGGAGCCGCAGATACGCAGTATTTT

abundance: -
v_gene: TRBV5-1
len: 15
j_gene: TRBJ2-1
d_gene: TRBD2
CDR3aa: CASSPGTSNYNEQFF
CDR3nt: TGCGCCAGCAGCCCAGGGACTAGCAACTACAATGAGCAGTTCTTC

abundance: -
v_gene: TRBV27
len: 16
j_gene: TRBJ2-5
d_gene: -
CDR3aa: CASSSQLAALPETQYF
CDR3nt: TGTGCCAGCAGTTCCCAATTAGCGGCCCTGCCGGAGACCCAGTACTTC